These T cell receptor beta chains were read from a single sample in a study of blood T cell repertoires in COVID-19. The method was immunoSEQ multiplex PCR; TCRdb's version includes in-frame clones alone and lacks a portion of them. Of fewer than 350,000 clones in the sample, roughly 90% are singletons; the top ten hold 1.7%. The specimen sequenced was PBMCs or T cells enriched from blood (not recorded which). The receptors were sampled from a woman aged 18-29 years with acute COVID-19. Both conserved end residues are part of each CDR3. D genes are given only for firm matches. Size tells how often a clone was seen (once, few, many) or the class of an expanded clone, and some rows leave it out.

CASSFPRGRSGDTQYF TGCGCCAGCAGCTTCCCCAGGGGGCGATCGGGAGATACGCAGTATTTT TRBJ2-3 - TRBD1 TRBV5-1
CASRPTGFTYEQYF TGTGCCAGCAGACCGACAGGGTTCACCTACGAGCAGTACTTC TRBJ2-7 - TRBD1 TRBV27
CASSYARRDSHYGYTF TGTGCCAGCAGTTACGCCCGCCGGGACAGCCATTATGGCTACACCTTC TRBJ1-2 - TRBD1 TRBV6-5
CASSVLTGTGELFF TGCGCCAGCAGTGTCCTAACCGGGACCGGGGAGCTGTTTTTT TRBJ2-2 - - TRBV10-2
CASSLDRGGTEAFF TGTGCCAGCAGCTTAGACAGGGGTGGCACTGAAGCTTTCTTT TRBJ1-1 - - TRBV11-2
CASSYRDSPLGTDTQYF TGTGCCAGCAGTTACCGGGACAGCCCGCTGGGCACAGATACGCAGTATTTT TRBJ2-3 once TRBD1 TRBV6-2/TRBV6-3
CASSLVDRGPTGELFF TGTGCCAGCAGCTTAGTTGACAGGGGTCCCACCGGGGAGCTGTTTTTT TRBJ2-2 - TRBD1 TRBV11-2
CASSLWESGNQPQHF TGTGCCAGCAGCTTGTGGGAGTCTGGCAATCAGCCCCAGCATTTT TRBJ1-5 - - TRBV5-8
CASSQDRAGGYEQYF TGTGCCAGCAGCCAAGATCGCGCAGGGGGCTACGAGCAGTACTTC TRBJ2-7 - TRBD1 TRBV4-2
CASSPRQGAYNEQFF TGTGCCAGCAGTCCGAGACAGGGGGCATACAATGAGCAGTTCTTC TRBJ2-1 - TRBD1 TRBV3-1/TRBV3-2
CASTDRDRAIFTDTQYF TGCGCCAGCACCGACCGGGACAGGGCAATTTTCACAGATACGCAGTATTTT TRBJ2-3 - TRBD1 TRBV10-1
CASSLSSGFDTEAFF TGTGCCAGCAGTTTATCTTCAGGGTTCGACACTGAAGCTTTCTTT TRBJ1-1 few - TRBV27
CASSTRLAGELYNEQFF TGTGCCAGCAGCACCCGACTAGCGGGAGAACTGTACAATGAGCAGTTCTTC TRBJ2-1 - TRBD2 TRBV7-2
CASLARTVNTGELFF TGTGCCAGCCTGGCCCGGACAGTGAACACCGGGGAGCTGTTTTTT TRBJ2-2 - - TRBV28
CASSLRGDTQYF TGTGCCAGCAGCTTGCGGGGAGATACGCAGTATTTT TRBJ2-3 - - TRBV5-4
CASRKRGGGKLFF TGTGCCAGCAGAAAAAGAGGGGGTGGAAAACTGTTTTTT TRBJ1-4 - - TRBV28
CASSQDHSQSSPLHF TGTGCCAGCAGCCAAGATCACAGCCAGAGTTCACCCCTCCACTTT TRBJ1-6 - - TRBV3-1/TRBV3-2
CASSPSGREDYEQYF TGTGCCAGCAGCCCCTCGGGCAGGGAGGACTACGAGCAGTACTTC TRBJ2-7 - - TRBV9
CAISGGSNQPQHF TGTGCCATCAGTGGTGGCAGCAATCAGCCCCAGCATTTT TRBJ1-5 once - TRBV10-3
CASSIGGSSYEQYF TGTGCCAGTAGTATAGGCGGGTCCTCCTACGAGCAGTACTTC TRBJ2-7 - - TRBV19
CASSFGQPSNQPQHF TGTGCCAGCAGCTTCGGACAGCCTAGCAATCAGCCCCAGCATTTT TRBJ1-5 - - TRBV7-2
CASSRRGSEKLFF TGTGCCAGCTCCCGTAGGGGGAGTGAAAAACTGTTTTTT TRBJ1-4 - - TRBV25-1
CASSYYGRGEQYF TGTGCCAGCAGTTACTACGGGAGGGGCGAGCAGTACTTC TRBJ2-7 - TRBD2 TRBV6-5
CASRTIQLDTQYF TGTGCCAGCAGAACTATTCAGCTAGATACGCAGTATTTT TRBJ2-3 - - TRBV6-5
CASSRRQGALDEQFF TGTGCCAGCAGCCGGAGACAGGGGGCGCTGGATGAGCAGTTCTTC TRBJ2-1 - TRBD1 TRBV11-2
CASSLAGGSYNEQFF TGTGCCAGTAGTCTAGCGGGAGGCTCCTACAATGAGCAGTTCTTC TRBJ2-1 - TRBD2 TRBV19
CASSGQDRNQPQHF TGTGCCAGTAGTGGGCAGGACAGGAATCAGCCCCAGCATTTT TRBJ1-5 - TRBD1 TRBV19
CASSQWRAEKETQYF TGTGCCAGCAGCCAGTGGCGGGCGGAAAAAGAGACCCAGTACTTC TRBJ2-5 - - TRBV14
CASSMCTPDEQYF TGTGCCAGTAGTATGTGCACTCCTGACGAGCAGTACTTC TRBJ2-7 - - TRBV19